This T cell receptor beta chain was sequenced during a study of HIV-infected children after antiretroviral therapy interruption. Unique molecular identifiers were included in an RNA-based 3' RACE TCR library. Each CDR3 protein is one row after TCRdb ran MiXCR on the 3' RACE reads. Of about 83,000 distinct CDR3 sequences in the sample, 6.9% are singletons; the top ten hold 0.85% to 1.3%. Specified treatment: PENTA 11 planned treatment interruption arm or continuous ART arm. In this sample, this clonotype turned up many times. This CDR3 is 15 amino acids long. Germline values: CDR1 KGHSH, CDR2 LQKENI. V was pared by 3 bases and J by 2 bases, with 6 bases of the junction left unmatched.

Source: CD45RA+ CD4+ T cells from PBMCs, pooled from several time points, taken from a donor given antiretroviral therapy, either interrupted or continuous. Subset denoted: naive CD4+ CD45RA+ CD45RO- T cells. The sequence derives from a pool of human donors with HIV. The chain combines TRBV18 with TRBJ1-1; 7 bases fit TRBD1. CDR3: CASSPSTGSNTEAFF. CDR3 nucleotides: TGTGCCAGCTCACCTTCGACAGGGAGCAACACTGAAGCTTTCTTT.